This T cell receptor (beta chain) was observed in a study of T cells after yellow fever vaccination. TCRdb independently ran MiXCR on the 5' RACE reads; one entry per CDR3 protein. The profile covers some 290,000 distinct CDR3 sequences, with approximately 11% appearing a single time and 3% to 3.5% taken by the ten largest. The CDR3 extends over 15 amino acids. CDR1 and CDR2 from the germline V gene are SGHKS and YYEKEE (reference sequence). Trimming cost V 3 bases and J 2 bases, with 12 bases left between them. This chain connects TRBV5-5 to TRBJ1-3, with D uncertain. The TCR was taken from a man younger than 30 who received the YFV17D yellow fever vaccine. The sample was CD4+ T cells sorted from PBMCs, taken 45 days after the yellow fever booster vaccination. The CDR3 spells CASSYNGVAGNTIYF. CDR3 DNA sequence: TGTGCCAGCAGCTACAATGGGGTAGCTGGAAACACCATATATTTT.